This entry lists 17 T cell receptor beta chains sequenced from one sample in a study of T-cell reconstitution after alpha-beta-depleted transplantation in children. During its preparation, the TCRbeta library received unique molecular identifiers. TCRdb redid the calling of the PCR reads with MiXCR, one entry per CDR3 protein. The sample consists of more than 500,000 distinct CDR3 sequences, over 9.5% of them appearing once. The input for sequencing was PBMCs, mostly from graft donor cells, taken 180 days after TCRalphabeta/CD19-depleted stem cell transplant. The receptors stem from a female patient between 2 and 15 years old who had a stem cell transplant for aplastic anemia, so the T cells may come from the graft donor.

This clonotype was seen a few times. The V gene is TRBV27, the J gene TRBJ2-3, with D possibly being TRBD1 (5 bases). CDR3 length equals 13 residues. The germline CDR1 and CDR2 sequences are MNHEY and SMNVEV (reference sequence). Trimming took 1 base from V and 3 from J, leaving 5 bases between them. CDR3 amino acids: CASSLYRTDTQYF. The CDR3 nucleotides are TGTGCCAGCAGTTTATACAGGACAGATACGCAGTATTTT.

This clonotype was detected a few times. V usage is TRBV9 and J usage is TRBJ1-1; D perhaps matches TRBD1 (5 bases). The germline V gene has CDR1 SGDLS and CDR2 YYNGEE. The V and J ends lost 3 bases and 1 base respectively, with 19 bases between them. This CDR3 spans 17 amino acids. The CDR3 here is CASSDTGPEEENTEAFF. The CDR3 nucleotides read TGTGCCAGCAGCGATACGGGGCCGGAAGAGGAGAACACTGAAGCTTTCTTT.

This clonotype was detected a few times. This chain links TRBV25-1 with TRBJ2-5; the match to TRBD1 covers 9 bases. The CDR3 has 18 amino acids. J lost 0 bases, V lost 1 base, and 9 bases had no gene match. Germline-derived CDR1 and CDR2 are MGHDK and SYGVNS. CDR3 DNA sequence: TGTGCCAGCAGTGAATTTCGGGGACAGGGAGGGTACCAAGAGACCCAGTACTTC. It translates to CASSEFRGQGGYQETQYF. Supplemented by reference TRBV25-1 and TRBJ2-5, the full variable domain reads EADIYQTPRYLVIGTGKKITLECSQTMGHDKMYWYQQDPGMELHLIHYSYGVNSTEKGDLSSESTVSRIRTEHFPLTLESARPSHTSQYLCASSEFRGQGGYQETQYFGPGTRLLVL.

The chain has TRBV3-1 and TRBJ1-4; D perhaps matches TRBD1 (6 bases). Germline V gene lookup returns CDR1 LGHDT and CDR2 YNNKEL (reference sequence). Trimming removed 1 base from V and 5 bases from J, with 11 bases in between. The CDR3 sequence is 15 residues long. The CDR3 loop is CASSQVNRVNEKLFF. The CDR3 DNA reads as TGTGCCAGCAGCCAAGTGAACAGGGTGAATGAAAAACTGTTTTTT.

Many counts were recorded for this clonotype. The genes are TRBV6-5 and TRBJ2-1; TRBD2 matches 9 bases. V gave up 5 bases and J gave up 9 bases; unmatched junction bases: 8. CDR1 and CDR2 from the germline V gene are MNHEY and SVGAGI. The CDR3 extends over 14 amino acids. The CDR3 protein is CASSPGLATTEQFF. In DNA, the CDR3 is TGTGCCAGCAGTCCTGGACTAGCGACAACTGAGCAGTTCTTC.

Written as DNA, the CDR3 is TGCGCCAGCAGCCAAGATCACAGGAGCGTTTACAATGAGCAGTTCTTC. Its translation is CASSQDHRSVYNEQFF. The gene calls are TRBV4-3 and TRBJ2-1, with D tentatively TRBD1 (5 bases). The CDR3 is made up of 16 amino acids. Germline CDR1 and CDR2: LGHNA and YSLEER. V lost 0 bases and J lost 4, with 13 bases in between.

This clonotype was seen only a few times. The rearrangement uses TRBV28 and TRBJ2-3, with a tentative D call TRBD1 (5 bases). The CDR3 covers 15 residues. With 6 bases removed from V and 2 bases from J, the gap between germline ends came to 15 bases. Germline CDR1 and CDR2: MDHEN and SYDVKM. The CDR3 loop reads CASRTSQGYTDTQYF. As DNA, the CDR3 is TGTGCCAGCAGAACCTCCCAGGGTTACACAGATACGCAGTATTTT.

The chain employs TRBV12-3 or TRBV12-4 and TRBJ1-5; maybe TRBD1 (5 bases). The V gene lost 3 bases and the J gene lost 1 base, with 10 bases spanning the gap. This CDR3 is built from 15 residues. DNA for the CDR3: TGTGCCAGCAGTTTCCGGACACTAAGCAATCAGCCCCAGCATTTT. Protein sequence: CASSFRTLSNQPQHF.

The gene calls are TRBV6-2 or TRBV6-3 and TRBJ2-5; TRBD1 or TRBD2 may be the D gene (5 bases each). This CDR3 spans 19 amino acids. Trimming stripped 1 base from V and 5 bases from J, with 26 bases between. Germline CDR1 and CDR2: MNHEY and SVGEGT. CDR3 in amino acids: CASSYFTPKREGPPETQYF. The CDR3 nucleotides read TGTGCCAGCAGTTACTTCACTCCTAAGCGAGAGGGGCCTCCGGAGACCCAGTACTTC.

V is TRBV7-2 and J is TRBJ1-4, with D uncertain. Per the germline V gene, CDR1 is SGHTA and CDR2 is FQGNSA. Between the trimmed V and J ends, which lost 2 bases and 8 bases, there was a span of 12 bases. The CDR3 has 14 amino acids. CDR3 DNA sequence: TGTGCCAGCAGCTTATTCAAGGAGCACGAAAAACTGTTTTTT. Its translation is CASSLFKEHEKLFF.

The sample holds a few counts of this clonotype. The CDR3 loop is CSVAGGQGDTQYF. The CDR3 DNA reads TGCAGCGTTGCGGGGGGGCAAGGAGATACGCAGTATTTT. The chain has TRBV29-1 and TRBJ2-3; the match to TRBD2 covers 8 bases. This CDR3 is built from 13 residues. Germline CDR1 is SQVTM and CDR2 is ANQGSEA. V lost 4 bases and J lost 5; bases outside the gene matches: 5.

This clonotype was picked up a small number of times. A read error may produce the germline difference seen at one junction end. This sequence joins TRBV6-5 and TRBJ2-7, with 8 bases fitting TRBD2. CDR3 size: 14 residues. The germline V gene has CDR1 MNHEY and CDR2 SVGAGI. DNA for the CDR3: TGTGCCAGCAGCTACTCCAGCGGGAGAGTCGAGCAGTACTTC. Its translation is CASSYSSGRVEQYF.

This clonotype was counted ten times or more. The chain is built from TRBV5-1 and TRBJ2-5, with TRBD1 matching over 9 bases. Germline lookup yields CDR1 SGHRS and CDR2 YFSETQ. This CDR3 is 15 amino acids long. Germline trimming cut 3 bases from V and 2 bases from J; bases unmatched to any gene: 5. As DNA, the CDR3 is TGCGCCAGCAGCTCGGGACAGGGACGACAAGAGACCCAGTACTTC. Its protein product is CASSSGQGRQETQYF.

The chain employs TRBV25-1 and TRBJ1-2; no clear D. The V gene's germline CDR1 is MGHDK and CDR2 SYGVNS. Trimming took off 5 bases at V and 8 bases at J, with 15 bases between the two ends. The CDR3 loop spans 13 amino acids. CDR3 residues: CASSLQALEGYTF. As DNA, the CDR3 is TGTGCCAGCAGTCTTCAGGCCCTCGAGGGCTACACCTTC.

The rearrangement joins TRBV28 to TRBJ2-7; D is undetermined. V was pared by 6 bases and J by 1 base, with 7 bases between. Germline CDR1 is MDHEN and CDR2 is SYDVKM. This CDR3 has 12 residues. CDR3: CASSSKSYEQYF. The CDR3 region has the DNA TGTGCCAGCAGCTCCAAGTCCTACGAGCAGTACTTC.

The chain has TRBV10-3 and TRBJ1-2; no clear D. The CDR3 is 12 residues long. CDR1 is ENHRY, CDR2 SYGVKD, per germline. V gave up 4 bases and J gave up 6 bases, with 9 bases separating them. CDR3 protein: CAISVVADGYTF. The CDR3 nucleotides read TGTGCCATCAGTGTGGTGGCGGATGGCTACACCTTC.

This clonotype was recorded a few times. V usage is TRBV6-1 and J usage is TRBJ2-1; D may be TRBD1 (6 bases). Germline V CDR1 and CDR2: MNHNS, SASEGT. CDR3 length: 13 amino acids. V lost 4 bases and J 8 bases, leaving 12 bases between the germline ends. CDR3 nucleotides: TGTGCCAGCAGTGGGTCAGGGGTCGATGAGCAGTTCTTC. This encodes CASSGSGVDEQFF.